A single sample gave rise to the 10 T cell receptor beta chains below, sequenced in a study of cytomegalovirus exposure and HLA in healthy donors. Primers: 60 Vbeta forward and 13 Jbeta reverse. Assay: immunoSEQ multiplex PCR; the TCRdb copy retains only in-frame clones and omits some. The sample consists of about 160,000 clones, roughly 72% of them appearing once. Sequenced: PBMCs. Receptors were obtained from a man aged 40-55 years in good health and CMV-seropositive.

The chain couples TRBV4-3 to TRBJ1-4, with D tentatively TRBD1 (5 bases). Per the germline V gene, CDR1 is LGHNA and CDR2 is YSLEER. The CDR3 length is 13 residues. The ends were cut back, 0 bases at V and 8 bases at J, with 7 bases in the middle. CDR3 sequence reads: CASSQEGGEKLFF. CDR3 coding DNA: TGCGCCAGCAGCCAAGAGGGGGGAGAAAAACTGTTTTTT.

The rearrangement joins TRBV15 to TRBJ1-2, with unresolved D. The V gene lost 5 bases and the J gene lost 4 bases, with 8 bases spanning the gap. This CDR3 contains 12 residues. CDR1 and CDR2 (germline): LNHNV, YYDKDF (reference sequence). The CDR3 is CATSSERYGYTF. CDR3 DNA: TGTGCCACCAGCTCTGAGCGCTATGGCTACACCTTC.

This sequence joins TRBV6-6 and TRBJ1-6; D gene unclear. V was clipped by 5 bases and J by 0 bases, with 8 bases between them. The CDR3 totals 15 residues. Germline V CDR1 and CDR2: MNHNY, SVGAGI (reference sequence). CDR3 in DNA: TGTGCCAGCAGTCCCGAGCGCTCCTATAATTCACCCCTCCACTTT. Its translation: CASSPERSYNSPLHF.

The V and J genes are TRBV29-1 and TRBJ1-1, with D tentatively TRBD1 (6 bases). The CDR3 has 11 residues. Germline CDR1 is SQVTM and CDR2 is ANQGSEA. V was trimmed by 4 bases and J by 11 bases, leaving 14 bases between them. The chain's CDR3 is CSVVGAGAAFF. The CDR3 bases are TGCAGCGTTGTAGGAGCAGGGGCTGCTTTCTTT.

J is TRBJ2-3 and V is TRBV18, with D perhaps matching TRBD2 (6 bases). This CDR3 is built from 15 residues. Trimming removed 3 bases from V and 2 bases from J, with 12 bases in between. Germline-derived CDR1 and CDR2 are KGHSH and LQKENI. CDR3 coding DNA: TGTGCCAGCTCACCGGGGCGGGGACCCACAGATACGCAGTATTTT. This encodes CASSPGRGPTDTQYF.

The chain carries TRBV7-6 and TRBJ2-3; tentatively, D is TRBD1 (5 bases). V lost 3 bases and J lost 1, with 8 bases in between. The CDR3 extends over 14 amino acids. In germline, CDR1 is SGHVS, CDR2 FNYEAQ. This chain's CDR3 is CASSFGAGTDTQYF. The CDR3 bases are TGTGCCAGCAGCTTTGGGGCGGGCACAGATACGCAGTATTTT.

J is TRBJ1-2 and V is TRBV7-9, with D uncertain. This CDR3 spans 14 amino acids. CDR1 SEHNR and CDR2 FQNEAQ come from the germline V gene (reference sequence). Between the trimmed V and J ends, which lost 4 bases and 0 bases, there was a span of 9 bases. CDR3 in amino acids: CASSSAETNYGYTF. CDR3 sequence (DNA): TGTGCCAGCAGCTCAGCAGAGACTAACTATGGCTACACCTTC.

The gene calls are TRBV7-2 and TRBJ1-5; D remains ambiguous. This CDR3 comprises 15 residues. Germline CDR1 SGHTA, CDR2 FQGNSA. The V and J ends lost 5 bases and 2 bases respectively, with 13 bases between them. CDR3 in amino acids: CASSPRVGGNQPQHF. CDR3 sequence (DNA): TGTGCCAGCAGCCCGAGAGTCGGGGGCAATCAGCCCCAGCATTTT.

The chain has TRBV5-4 and TRBJ2-5, with 10 bases that match TRBD1. Trimming cost V 4 bases and J 6 bases; bases outside gene matches: 9. Germline CDR1 is SGHNT and CDR2 is YYREEE (reference sequence). This CDR3 has 15 residues. CDR3 protein: CASSLGQGDSKTQYF. CDR3 coding DNA: TGTGCCAGCAGCCTAGGACAGGGGGACTCGAAGACCCAGTACTTC. The whole variable domain, filled in from reference TRBV5-4 and TRBJ2-5, reads ETGVTQSPTHLIKTRGQQVTLRCSSQSGHNTVSWYQQALGQGPQFIFQYYREEENGRGNFPPRFSGLQFPNYSSELNVNALELDDSALYLCASSLGQGDSKTQYFGPGTRLLVL.

This clone appeared a few times. The gene calls are TRBV30 and TRBJ1-5, with TRBD1 as a possible D gene (6 bases). Germline V gene data show CDR1 as GTSNPN and CDR2 as SVGIG (reference sequence). The CDR3 length is 15 residues. V gave up 0 bases and J gave up 4 bases, with 13 bases separating them. The CDR3 loop is CAWSVGQTANQPQHF. CDR3 in DNA: TGTGCCTGGAGTGTAGGACAGACTGCTAATCAGCCCCAGCATTTT.